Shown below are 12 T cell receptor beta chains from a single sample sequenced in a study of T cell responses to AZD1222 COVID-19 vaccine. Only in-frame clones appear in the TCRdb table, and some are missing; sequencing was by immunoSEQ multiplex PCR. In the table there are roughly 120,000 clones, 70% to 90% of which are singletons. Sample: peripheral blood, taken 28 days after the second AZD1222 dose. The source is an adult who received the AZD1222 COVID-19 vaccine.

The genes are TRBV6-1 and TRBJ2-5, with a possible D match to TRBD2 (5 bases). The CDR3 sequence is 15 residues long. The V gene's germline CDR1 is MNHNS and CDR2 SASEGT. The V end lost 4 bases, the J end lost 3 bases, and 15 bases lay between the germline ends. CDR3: CASSGADSTEETQYF. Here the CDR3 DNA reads TGTGCCAGCAGTGGAGCGGACTCCACAGAAGAGACCCAGTACTTC.

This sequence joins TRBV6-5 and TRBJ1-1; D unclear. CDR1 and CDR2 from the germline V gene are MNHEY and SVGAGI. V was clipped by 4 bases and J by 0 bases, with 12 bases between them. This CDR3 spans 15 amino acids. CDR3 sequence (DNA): TGTGCCAGCAGTTCCTTGGCAGCGATGAACACTGAAGCTTTCTTT. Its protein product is CASSSLAAMNTEAFF.

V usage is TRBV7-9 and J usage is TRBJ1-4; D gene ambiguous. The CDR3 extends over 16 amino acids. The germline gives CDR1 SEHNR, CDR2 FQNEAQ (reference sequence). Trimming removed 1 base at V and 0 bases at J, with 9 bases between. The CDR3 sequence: CASSLGADATNEKLFF. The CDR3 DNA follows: TGTGCCAGCAGCTTAGGGGCAGATGCAACTAATGAAAAACTGTTTTTT.

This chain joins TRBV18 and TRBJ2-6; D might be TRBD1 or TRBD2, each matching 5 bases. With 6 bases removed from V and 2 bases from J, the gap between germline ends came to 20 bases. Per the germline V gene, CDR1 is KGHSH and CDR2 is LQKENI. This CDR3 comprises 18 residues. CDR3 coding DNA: TGTGCCAGCTCCCAGGAAACAGGACTTCTCACTGGGGCCAACGTCCTGACTTTC. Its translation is CASSQETGLLTGANVLTF. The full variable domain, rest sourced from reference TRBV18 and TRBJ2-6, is NAGVMQNPRHLVRRRGQEARLRCSPMKGHSHVYWYRQLPEEGLKFMVYLQKENIIDESGMPKERFSAEFPKEGPSILRIQQVVRGDSAAYFCASSQETGLLTGANVLTFGAGSRLTVL.

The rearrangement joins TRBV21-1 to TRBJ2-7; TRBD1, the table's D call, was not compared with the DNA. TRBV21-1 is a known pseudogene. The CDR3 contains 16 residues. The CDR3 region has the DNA TGTGCCAGCAGCAGAGGGCAGGGACAGGGGATTCACGAGCAGTACTTC. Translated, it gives CASSRGQGQGIHEQYF.

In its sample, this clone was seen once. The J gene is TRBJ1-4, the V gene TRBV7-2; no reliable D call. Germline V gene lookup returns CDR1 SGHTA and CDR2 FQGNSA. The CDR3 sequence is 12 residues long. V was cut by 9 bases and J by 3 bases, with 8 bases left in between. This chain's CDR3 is CASGHSNEKLFF. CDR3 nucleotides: TGTGCCAGTGGGCACTCTAATGAAAAACTGTTTTTT.

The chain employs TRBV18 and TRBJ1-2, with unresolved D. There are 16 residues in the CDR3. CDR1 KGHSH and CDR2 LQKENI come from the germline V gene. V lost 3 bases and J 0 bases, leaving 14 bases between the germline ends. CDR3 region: CASSPNSGSANYGYTF. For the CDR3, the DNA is TGTGCCAGCTCACCCAATTCCGGGAGCGCTAACTATGGCTACACCTTC.

Here the CDR3 DNA reads TGTGCCAGCAGCCCCGAGGCTCAGGGCGGCTACACCTTC. This encodes CASSPEAQGGYTF. The chain carries TRBV3-1 (or the pseudogene TRBV3-2) and TRBJ1-2, with a weak D call TRBD1 (5 bases). CDR3 length: 13 amino acids. Germline V gene lookup returns CDR1 LGHDT and CDR2 YNNKEL (reference sequence). V lost 4 bases to trimming and J lost 8 bases, with 14 bases between them.

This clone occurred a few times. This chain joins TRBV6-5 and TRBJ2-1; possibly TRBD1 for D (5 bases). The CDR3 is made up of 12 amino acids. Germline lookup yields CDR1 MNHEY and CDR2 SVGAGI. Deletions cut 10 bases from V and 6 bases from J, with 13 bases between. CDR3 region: CATKSDSNEQFF. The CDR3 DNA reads TGTGCCACCAAGAGCGACAGCAATGAGCAGTTCTTC.

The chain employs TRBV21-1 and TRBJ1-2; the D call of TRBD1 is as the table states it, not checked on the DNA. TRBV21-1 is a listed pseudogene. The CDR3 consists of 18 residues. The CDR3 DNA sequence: TGTGCCAGCAGCATACCATGGGGAGACAGGGGTCCCAACTATGGCTACACCTTC. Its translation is CASSIPWGDRGPNYGYTF.

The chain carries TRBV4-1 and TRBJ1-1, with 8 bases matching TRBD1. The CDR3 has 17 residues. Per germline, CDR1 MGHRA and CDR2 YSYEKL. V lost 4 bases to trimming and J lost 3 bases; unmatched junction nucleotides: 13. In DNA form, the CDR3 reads TGCGCCAGCAGCCCCCTCGGGGGGGAACAGGGGGACACTGAAGCTTTCTTT. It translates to CASSPLGGEQGDTEAFF.

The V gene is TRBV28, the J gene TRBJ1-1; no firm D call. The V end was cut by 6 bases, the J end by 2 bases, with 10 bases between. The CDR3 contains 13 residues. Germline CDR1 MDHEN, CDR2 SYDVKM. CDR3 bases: TGTGCCAGCAGAAGTAAGATTAACACTGAAGCTTTCTTT. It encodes CASRSKINTEAFF.